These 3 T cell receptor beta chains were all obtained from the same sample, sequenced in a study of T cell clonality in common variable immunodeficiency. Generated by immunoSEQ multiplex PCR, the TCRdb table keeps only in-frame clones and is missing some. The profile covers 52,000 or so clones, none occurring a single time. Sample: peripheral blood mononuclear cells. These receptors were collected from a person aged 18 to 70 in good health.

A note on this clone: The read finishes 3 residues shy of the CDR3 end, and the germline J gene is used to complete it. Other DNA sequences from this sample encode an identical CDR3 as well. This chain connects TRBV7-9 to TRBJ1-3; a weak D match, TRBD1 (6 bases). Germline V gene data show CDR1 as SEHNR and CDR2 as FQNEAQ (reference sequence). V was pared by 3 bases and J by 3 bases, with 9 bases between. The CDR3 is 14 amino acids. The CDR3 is CASSFEGDGNTIYF. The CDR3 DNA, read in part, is TGTGCCAGCAGCTTTGAGGGGGATGGAAACACC.

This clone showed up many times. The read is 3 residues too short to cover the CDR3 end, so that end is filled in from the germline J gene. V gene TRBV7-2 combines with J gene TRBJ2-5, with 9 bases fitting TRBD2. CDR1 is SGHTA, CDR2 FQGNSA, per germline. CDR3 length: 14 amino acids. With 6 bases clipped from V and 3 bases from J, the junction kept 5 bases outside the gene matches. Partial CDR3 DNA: TGTGCCAGCAGTTTACTAGCGGGTAAAGAGACC. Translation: CASSLLAGKET. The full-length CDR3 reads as CASSLLAGKETQYF.

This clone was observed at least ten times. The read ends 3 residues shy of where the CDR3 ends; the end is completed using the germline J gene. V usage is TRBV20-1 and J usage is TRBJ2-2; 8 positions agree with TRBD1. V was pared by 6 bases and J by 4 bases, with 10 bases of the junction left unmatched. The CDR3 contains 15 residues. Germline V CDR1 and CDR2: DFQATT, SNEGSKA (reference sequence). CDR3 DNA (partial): TGCAGTGCCCCCCTGCCGGGACAGGTCACCGGGGAG. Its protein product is CSAPLPGQVTGE. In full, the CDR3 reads CSAPLPGQVTGELFF.